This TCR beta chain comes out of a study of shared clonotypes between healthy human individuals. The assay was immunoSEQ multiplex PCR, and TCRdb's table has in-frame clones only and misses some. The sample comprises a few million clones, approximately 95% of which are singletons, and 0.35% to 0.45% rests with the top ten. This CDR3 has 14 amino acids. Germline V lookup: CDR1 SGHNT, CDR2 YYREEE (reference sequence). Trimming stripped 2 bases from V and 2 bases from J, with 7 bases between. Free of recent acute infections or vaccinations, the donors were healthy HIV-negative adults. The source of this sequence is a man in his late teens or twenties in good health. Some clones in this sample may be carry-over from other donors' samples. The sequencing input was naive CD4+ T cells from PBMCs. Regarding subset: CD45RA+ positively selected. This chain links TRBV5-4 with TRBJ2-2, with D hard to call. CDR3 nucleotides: TGTGCCAGCAGCTTTAACCAAAACACCGGGGAGCTGTTTTTT. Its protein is CASSFNQNTGELFF.